Detailed here is one TCR beta chain. The protocol was immunoSEQ multiplex PCR, while the TCRdb copy is restricted to in-frame clones and leaves out a portion. The table shows hundreds of thousands of clones, with 88% occurring only once. These data are taken from a study of blood T cell repertoires in COVID-19. Overall study context: Nucleic acid was either cDNA or gDNA, and it came from T cells, B-cell-depleted T cells, or PBMCs.

Participant age was about 18 to 89 years, and participants resided in 24 US areas. CDR3 length: 16 amino acids. Germline V gene sequence: CDR1 SQVTM, CDR2 ANQGSEA. The V end was cut by 7 bases, the J end by 4 bases, with 25 bases between. The chain joins TRBV29-1 to TRBJ1-2; no firm D call. Sequenced input: PBMCs or T cells enriched from blood (not recorded which). The clonotype was recovered from an older woman in a cohort exposed to, infected with or recovered from COVID-19 (not recorded which). CDR3 coding DNA: TGCAGCGCCTCCGGGGAACTGGCCGGGTCCTCCTATGGCTACACCTTC. Its protein is CSASGELAGSSYGYTF.